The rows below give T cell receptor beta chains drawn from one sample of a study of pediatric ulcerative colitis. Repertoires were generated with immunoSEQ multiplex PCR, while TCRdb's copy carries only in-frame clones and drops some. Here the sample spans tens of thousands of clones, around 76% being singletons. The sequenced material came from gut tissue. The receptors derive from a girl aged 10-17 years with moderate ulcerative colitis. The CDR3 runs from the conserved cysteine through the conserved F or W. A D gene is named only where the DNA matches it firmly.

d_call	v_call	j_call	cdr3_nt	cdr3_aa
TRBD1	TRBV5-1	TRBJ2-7	TGCGCCAGCAGCGCGGACGGACAGGGAGCCTACGAGCAGTACTTC	CASSADGQGAYEQYF
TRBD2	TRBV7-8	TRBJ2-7	TGTGCCAGCAGCTTCAGGGGACTAGCGCCCTCCGGGGAGCAGTACTTC	CASSFRGLAPSGEQYF
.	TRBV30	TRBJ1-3	TGTGCCTGGAGTGTACGTGGAAACACCATATATTTT	CAWSVRGNTIYF
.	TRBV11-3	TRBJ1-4	TGTGCCAGCAGTCGGGGGGCAGGGGACCATGAAAAACTGTTTTTT	CASSRGAGDHEKLFF
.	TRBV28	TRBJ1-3	TGTGCCAGCAGACGCTTCGACACCATATATTTT	CASRRFDTIYF
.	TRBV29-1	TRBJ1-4	TGCAGCGTTGTCGGCTCAAATGAAAAACTGTTTTTT	CSVVGSNEKLFF
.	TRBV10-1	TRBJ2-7	TGCGCCAGCAGCCGGGACAACTCCTACGAGCAGTACTTC	CASSRDNSYEQYF
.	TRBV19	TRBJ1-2	TGTGCCAGTATAGCAGGGAGTGGATATGGCTACACCTTC	CASIAGSGYGYTF
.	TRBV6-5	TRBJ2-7	TGTGCCAGCAGAAGGGGAGCAGGGGCATCCTACGAGCAGTACTTC	CASRRGAGASYEQYF
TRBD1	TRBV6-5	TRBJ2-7	TGTGCCAGCAGTTCCCCGGGACAGGGTGTCTACGAGCAGTACTTC	CASSSPGQGVYEQYF
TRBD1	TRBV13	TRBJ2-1	TGTGCCAGCAGCGGGGCGGGGACAGGGAACAATGAGCAGTTCTTC	CASSGAGTGNNEQFF
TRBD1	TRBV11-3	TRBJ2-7	TGTGCCAGCAGCCGCGGGCAAGGGACAGGGATACCCTACGAGCAGTACTTC	CASSRGQGTGIPYEQYF
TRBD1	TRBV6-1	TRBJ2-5	TGTGCCAGCGTGCCGAGACAGGGGTTGGAGACCCAGTACTTC	CASVPRQGLETQYF
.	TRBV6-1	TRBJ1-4	TGTGCCAGCAGTGTAACAGGGTTAGCTAATGAAAAACTGTTTTTT	CASSVTGLANEKLFF